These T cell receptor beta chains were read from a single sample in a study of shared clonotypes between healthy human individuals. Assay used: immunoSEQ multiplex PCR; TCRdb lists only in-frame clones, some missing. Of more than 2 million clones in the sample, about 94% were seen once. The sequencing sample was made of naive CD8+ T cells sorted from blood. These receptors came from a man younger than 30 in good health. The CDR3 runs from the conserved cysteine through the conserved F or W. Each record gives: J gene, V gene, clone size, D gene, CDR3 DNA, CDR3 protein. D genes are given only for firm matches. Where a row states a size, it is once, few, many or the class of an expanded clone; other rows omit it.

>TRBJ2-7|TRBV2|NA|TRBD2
TGTGCCAGCATCCCTGGACTAGCAGCCTACGAGCAGTACTTC
CASIPGLAAYEQYF
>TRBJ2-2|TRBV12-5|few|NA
TGTGCTAGTGGGAGGAAAACCGGGGAGCTGTTTTTT
CASGRKTGELFF
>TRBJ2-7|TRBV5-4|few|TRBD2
TGTGCCAGCAGCTTGGCCCCTAGCGGGAGTATCTACGAGCAGTACTTC
CASSLAPSGSIYEQYF
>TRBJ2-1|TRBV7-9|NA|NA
TGTGCCAGCAGCTTAGTGCATGAGCAGTTCTTC
CASSLVHEQFF
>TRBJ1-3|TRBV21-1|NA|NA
TGTGCCAGCAGTCGCTCTTGGGCGAGGGCTGGAAACACCATATATTTT
CASSRSWARAGNTIYF
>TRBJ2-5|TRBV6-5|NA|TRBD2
TGTGCCAGCAGCCGTAGCGGGGGGTTCAGAGAGACCCAGTACTTC
CASSRSGGFRETQYF
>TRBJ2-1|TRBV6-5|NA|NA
TGTGCCAGCAGTTACCGGTTTGCGGGCGGCTACAATGAGCAGTTCTTC
CASSYRFAGGYNEQFF
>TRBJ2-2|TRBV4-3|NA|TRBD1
TGCGCCAGCAGCCACGAACAGGGGCTATACACCGGGGAGCTGTTTTTT
CASSHEQGLYTGELFF
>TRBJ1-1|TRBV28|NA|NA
TGTGCCAGCGCCCAGGGCGGGGCGGAGGGGGAAACTGAAGCTTTCTTT
CASAQGGAEGETEAFF
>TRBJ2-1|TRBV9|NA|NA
TGTGCCAGCAGCCTCCTATCAGCGGACCTCTACAATGAGCAGTTCTTC
CASSLLSADLYNEQFF
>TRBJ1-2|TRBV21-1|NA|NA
TGTGCCAGCAGGCTGATGGGGGGTGGCTACACCTTC
CASRLMGGGYTF
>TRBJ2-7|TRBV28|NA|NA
TGTGCCAGCAGTTACCTGAGGACCCCCGAGCAGTACTTC
CASSYLRTPEQYF
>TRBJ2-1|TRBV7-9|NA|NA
TGTGCCAGCAGCGAAACTAATGGCGCCTACAATGAGCAGTTCTTC
CASSETNGAYNEQFF
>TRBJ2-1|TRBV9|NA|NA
TGTGCCAGCAGCGTAGGGCGAGGGAGCTACAATGAGCAGTTCTTC
CASSVGRGSYNEQFF
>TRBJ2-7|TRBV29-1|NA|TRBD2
TGCAGCGTTGAAAAGACTAGCGGGGGACTCTACGAGCAGTACTTC
CSVEKTSGGLYEQYF
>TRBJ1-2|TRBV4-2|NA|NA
TGTGCCAGCAGCCAAGATCCGGGAGTCGACTATGGCTACACCTTC
CASSQDPGVDYGYTF
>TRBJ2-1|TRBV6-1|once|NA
TGTGCCAGCAGTCAAAGACAGGACAATGAGCAGTTCTTC
CASSQRQDNEQFF
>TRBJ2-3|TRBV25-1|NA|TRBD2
TGTGCCAGCAGTGAAGACTACGGGGGGGGCACAGATACGCAGTATTTT
CASSEDYGGGTDTQYF
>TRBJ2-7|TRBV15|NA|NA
TGTGCCACCAGCAGAGGGGGACGGGACTACGAGCAGTACTTC
CATSRGGRDYEQYF
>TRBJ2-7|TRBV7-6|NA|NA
TGTGCCAGCAGCTTAGAGGTAGGGTTTGTCCACGAGCAGTACTTC
CASSLEVGFVHEQYF
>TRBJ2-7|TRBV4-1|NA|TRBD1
TGCGCCAGCAGCCACAGACAGGGAACCTACGAGCAGTACTTC
CASSHRQGTYEQYF
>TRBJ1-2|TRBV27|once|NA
TGTGCCAGCAGTCCGGGACGTAACTATGGCTACACCTTC
CASSPGRNYGYTF
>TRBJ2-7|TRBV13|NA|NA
TGTGCCAGCAGCTTAGGTCCAGGGTACTACGAGCAGTACTTC
CASSLGPGYYEQYF
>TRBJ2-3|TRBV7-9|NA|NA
TGTGCCAGCAGCCCAAGTCTGGGAGATACGCAGTATTTT
CASSPSLGDTQYF
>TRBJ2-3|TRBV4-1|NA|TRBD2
TGCGCCAGCAGCCAAATTAGCGGGGGGGTGGTTACGCAGTATTTT
CASSQISGGVVTQYF
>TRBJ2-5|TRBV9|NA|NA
TGTGCCAGCAGCGCGCAGGGGCGGGTTGAGACCCAGTACTTC
CASSAQGRVETQYF
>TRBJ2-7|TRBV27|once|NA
TGTGCCAGCAGCCCCTCCTGGGGCGCGTCCTACGAGCAGTACTTC
CASSPSWGASYEQYF
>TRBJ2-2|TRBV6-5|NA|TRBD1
TGTGCCAGCAGTTACGATGGGACAGGGGCGGCCGGGGAGCTGTTTTTT
CASSYDGTGAAGELFF